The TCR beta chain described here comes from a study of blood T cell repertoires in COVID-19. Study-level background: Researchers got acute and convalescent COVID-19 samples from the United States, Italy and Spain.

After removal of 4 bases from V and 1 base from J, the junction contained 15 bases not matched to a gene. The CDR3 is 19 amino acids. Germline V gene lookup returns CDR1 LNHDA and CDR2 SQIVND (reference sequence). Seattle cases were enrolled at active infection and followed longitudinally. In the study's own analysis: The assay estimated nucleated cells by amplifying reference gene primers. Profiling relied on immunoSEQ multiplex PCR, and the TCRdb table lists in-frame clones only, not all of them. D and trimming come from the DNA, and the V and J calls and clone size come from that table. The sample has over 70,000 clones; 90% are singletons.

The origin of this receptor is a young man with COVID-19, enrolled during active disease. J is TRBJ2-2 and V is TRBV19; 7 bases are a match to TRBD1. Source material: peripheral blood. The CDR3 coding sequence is TGTGCCAGTAGTACTCCGACAGGGCTCTTATCCGTGAACACCGGGGAGCTGTTTTTT. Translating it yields CASSTPTGLLSVNTGELFF.